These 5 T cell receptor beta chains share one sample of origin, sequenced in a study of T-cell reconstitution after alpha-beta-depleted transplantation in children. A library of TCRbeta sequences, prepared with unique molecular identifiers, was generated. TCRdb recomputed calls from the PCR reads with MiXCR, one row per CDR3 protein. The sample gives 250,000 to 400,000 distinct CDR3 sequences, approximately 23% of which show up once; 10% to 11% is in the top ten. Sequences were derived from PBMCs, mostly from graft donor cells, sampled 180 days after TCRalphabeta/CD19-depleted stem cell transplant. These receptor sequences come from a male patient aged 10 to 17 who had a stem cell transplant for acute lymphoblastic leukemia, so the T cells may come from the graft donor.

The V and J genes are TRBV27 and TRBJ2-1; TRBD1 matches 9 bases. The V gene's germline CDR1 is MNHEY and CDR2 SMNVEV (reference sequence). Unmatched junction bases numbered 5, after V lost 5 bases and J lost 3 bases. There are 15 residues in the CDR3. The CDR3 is CASSPGTGNYNEQFF. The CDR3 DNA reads TGTGCCAGCAGTCCCGGGACAGGGAACTACAATGAGCAGTTCTTC.

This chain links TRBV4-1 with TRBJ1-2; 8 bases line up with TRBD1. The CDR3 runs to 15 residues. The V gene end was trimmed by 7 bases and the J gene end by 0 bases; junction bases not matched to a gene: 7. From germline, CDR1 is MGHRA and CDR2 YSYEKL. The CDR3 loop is CASTATGGTNYGYTF. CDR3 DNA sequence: TGCGCCAGCACCGCCACAGGGGGGACTAACTATGGCTACACCTTC.

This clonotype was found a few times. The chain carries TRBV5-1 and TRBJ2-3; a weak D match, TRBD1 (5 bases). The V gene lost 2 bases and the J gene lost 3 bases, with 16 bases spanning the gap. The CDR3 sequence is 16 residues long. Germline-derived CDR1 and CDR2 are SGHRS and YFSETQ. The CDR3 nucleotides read TGCGCCAGCAGCTTCCTCAGGGCCACCGGGACAGATACGCAGTATTTT. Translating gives CASSFLRATGTDTQYF. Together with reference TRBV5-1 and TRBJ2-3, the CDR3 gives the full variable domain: KAGVTQTPRYLIKTRGQQVTLSCSPISGHRSVSWYQQTPGQGLQFLFEYFSETQRNKGNFPGRFSGRQFSNSRSEMNVSTLELGDSALYLCASSFLRATGTDTQYFGPGTRLTVL.

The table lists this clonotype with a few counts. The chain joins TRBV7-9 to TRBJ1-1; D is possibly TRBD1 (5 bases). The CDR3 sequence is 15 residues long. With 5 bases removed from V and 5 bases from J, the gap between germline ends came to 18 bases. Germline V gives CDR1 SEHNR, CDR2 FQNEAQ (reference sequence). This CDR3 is CASSPLFARGTEAFF. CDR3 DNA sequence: TGTGCCAGCAGCCCCCTCTTTGCCCGGGGGACTGAAGCTTTCTTT. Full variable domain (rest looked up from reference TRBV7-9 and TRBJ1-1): DTGVSQNPRHKITKRGQNVTFRCDPISEHNRLYWYRQTLGQGPEFLTYFQNEAQLEKSRLLSDRFSAERPKGSFSTLEIQRTEQGDSAMYLCASSPLFARGTEAFFGQGTRLTVV.

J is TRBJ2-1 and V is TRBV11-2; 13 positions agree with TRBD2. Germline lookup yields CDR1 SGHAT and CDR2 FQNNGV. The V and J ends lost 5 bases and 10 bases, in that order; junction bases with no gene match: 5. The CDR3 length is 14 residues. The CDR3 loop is CASSEGLAGREQFF. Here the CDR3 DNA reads TGTGCCAGCAGCGAGGGACTAGCGGGACGGGAGCAGTTCTTC.